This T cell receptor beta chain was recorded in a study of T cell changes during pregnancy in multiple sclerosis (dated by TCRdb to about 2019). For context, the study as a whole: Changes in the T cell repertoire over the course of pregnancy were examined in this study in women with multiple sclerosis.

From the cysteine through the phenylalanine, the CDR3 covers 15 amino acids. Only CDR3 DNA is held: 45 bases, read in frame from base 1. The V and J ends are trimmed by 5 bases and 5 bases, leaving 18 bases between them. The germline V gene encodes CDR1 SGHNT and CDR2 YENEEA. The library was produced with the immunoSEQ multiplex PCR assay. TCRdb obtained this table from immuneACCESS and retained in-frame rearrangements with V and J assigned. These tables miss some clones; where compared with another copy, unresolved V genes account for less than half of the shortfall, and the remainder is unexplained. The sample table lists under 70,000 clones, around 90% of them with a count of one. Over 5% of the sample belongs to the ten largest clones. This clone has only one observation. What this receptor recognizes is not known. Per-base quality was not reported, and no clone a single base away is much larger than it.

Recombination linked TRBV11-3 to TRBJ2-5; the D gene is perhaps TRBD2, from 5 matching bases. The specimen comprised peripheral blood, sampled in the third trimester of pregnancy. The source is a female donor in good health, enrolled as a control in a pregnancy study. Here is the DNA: TGTGCCAGCAGCCATAGGACCCTGCCGGGGGAGACCCAGTACTTC. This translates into CASSHRTLPGETQYF.